These T cell receptor beta chains were read from a single sample in a study of cytomegalovirus exposure and HLA in healthy donors. Sequenced by immunoSEQ multiplex PCR; TCRdb stores in-frame clones only, minus some. The sample includes more than 150,000 clones, about 90% of them seen just once. Sequencing was carried out using PBMCs. The receptors come from a girl under three years old in good health and CMV-seronegative. Both conserved end residues are trimmed from each CDR3.

V: TRBV27; J: TRBJ2-5; CDR3: ASSLDRGRETQY
V: TRBV7-6; J: TRBJ2-7; CDR3: ASSLAGTGAYEQY
V: TRBV7-9; J: TRBJ1-2; CDR3: ASSLGAGSPGYT
V: TRBV29-1; J: TRBJ2-3; CDR3: SVARDTTDTQY
V: TRBV11-3; J: TRBJ2-3; CDR3: ASSLGLALTDTQY
V: TRBV2; J: TRBJ1-2; CDR3: ASGQLYGYT
V: TRBV25-1; J: TRBJ1-1; CDR3: ASSGWRAEETMNTEAF
V: TRBV9; J: TRBJ2-4; CDR3: ASRAGEGFGDIQY
V: TRBV5-6; J: TRBJ1-6; CDR3: ASTVGQVNSPLH
V: TRBV5-6; J: TRBJ1-2; CDR3: ASSPGTAYNYGYT
V: TRBV13; J: TRBJ2-2; CDR3: ASSLGGLPANTGELF
V: TRBV5-6; J: TRBJ1-5; CDR3: ASGEGVSHQPQH
V: TRBV9; J: TRBJ2-7; CDR3: ASSGRDSLSYEQY
V: TRBV18; J: TRBJ2-1; CDR3: ASSPQAGDEQF
V: TRBV9; J: TRBJ1-6; CDR3: ASSVGGQWSPLH
V: TRBV7-9; J: TRBJ2-2; CDR3: ASSLPRAGLNTGELF
V: TRBV30; J: TRBJ1-1; CDR3: AWSVPGSMPVTEAF
V: TRBV30; J: TRBJ1-1; CDR3: AWDARMNTEAF
V: TRBV7-3; J: TRBJ2-2; CDR3: ASRAGHTGELF
V: TRBV5-4; J: TRBJ2-3; CDR3: ASSLGTETDTQY
V: TRBV12-5; J: TRBJ2-7; CDR3: ASGLGQIVYEQY
V: TRBV5-1; J: TRBJ2-5; CDR3: ASSQGRTQY
V: TRBV5-1; J: TRBJ1-6; CDR3: ASSPLTGENSPLH
V: TRBV6-1; J: .; CDR3: ASSEADRYPDLYEQY
V: TRBV5-6; J: TRBJ2-7; CDR3: ASSRPRTGGFYEQY
V: TRBV13; J: TRBJ1-2; CDR3: ASSPTGGPANYGYT
V: TRBV10-1; J: TRBJ2-3; CDR3: ASSDGSGGLDTQY
V: TRBV6-6; J: TRBJ1-5; CDR3: ASSSRGTNQPQH
V: TRBV30; J: TRBJ1-5; CDR3: AWSPGQGYQPQH
V: TRBV4-1; J: TRBJ2-1; CDR3: ASSQVRVSYNEQF
V: TRBV27; J: TRBJ1-2; CDR3: ASSLWGPNYGYT
V: TRBV25-1; J: TRBJ2-2; CDR3: ASSDRQGIVTNTGELF
V: TRBV7-9; J: TRBJ2-7; CDR3: ASSLGLAGTSYEQY
V: TRBV27; J: TRBJ2-7; CDR3: ASSRGPFYEQY
V: TRBV5-1; J: TRBJ2-5; CDR3: ASSSGLANSETQY
V: TRBV2; J: TRBJ2-5; CDR3: ASCWRGQETQY
V: TRBV4-2; J: TRBJ2-7; CDR3: ASSREQWSGRTGEQY
V: TRBV6-5; J: TRBJ2-2; CDR3: ASSFRQGGTGELF
V: TRBV12-2; J: TRBJ2-1; CDR3: ASRPGGGYNEQF
V: TRBV29-1; J: TRBJ2-1; CDR3: SVVRGETHEQF
V: TRBV5-4; J: TRBJ2-5; CDR3: ASSLWTGTHQETQY
V: TRBV2; J: TRBJ1-2; CDR3: ASLRTGDDYGYT
V: TRBV13; J: TRBJ2-2; CDR3: ASSAGRRTGELF
V: TRBV13; J: TRBJ1-2; CDR3: ASTGPTRFNYGYT
V: TRBV19; J: TRBJ2-3; CDR3: AAKKGNTDTQY
V: TRBV6-5; J: TRBJ1-2; CDR3: ASQGLGEYGYT